This TCR beta chain came from a study of spatial heterogeneity in lung cancer. Overall study: At a median of approximately 23 months after resection, follow-up PBMC samples were sequenced when available. Sequencing consistently turned up more beta-chain sequences than alpha-chain sequences.

The study tagged each TCR cDNA molecule with a unique molecular identifier. TCRdb reanalysed the 5' RACE reads using MiXCR and keeps one entry per CDR3 protein. The table records roughly 15,000 distinct CDR3 sequences, about 19% of them present only once. This CDR3 is 17 amino acids long. CDR1 and CDR2 from the germline V gene are LGHDT and YNNKEL (reference sequence). The J segment lost 2 bases and the V segment lost 4 bases, leaving 9 bases of the junction unmatched. This clonotype showed up many times. Documented time point: blood at routine non-recurrence follow-up after resection. Whole RNA, isolated from tumor, nontumor lung or frozen PBMC, was sequenced without prior sorting.

This clonotype was sampled from a male donor with early-stage non-small cell lung cancer. The chain has TRBV3-1 and TRBJ2-3; TRBD2 matches 10 bases. Here the sequenced sample was PBMCs, taken at follow-up. The CDR3 loop is CASSPPGSGGATDTQYF. As DNA, the CDR3 is TGTGCCAGCAGCCCCCCGGGGAGCGGGGGGGCCACAGATACGCAGTATTTT.